Shown below are 13 T cell receptor beta chains from a single sample sequenced in a study of PD-1 blockade in classical Hodgkin lymphoma. Method: immunoSEQ multiplex PCR; TCRdb's copy keeps in-frame clones and lacks some. The table includes 70,000 to 85,000 clones, about 92% detected once. Every patient had relapsed following autologous stem cell transplantation, and cohorts differed in brentuximab vedotin exposure. Here the sequenced sample was peripheral blood mononuclear cells (PBMCs), taken at baseline. The receptors originated from a human donor with classical Hodgkin lymphoma.

This chain uses TRBV4-1 with TRBJ1-1; TRBD1 might be the D (6 bases). Between the trimmed V and J ends, which lost 0 bases and 0 bases, there was a span of 14 bases. Germline CDR1 and CDR2: MGHRA and YSYEKL. The CDR3 contains 17 residues. The CDR3 reads CASSQDLRTALNTEAFF. As DNA, the CDR3 is TGCGCCAGCAGCCAAGATCTTCGGACAGCATTGAACACTGAAGCTTTCTTT.

This chain connects TRBV7-2 to TRBJ2-7, with D uncertain. The CDR3 is made up of 13 amino acids. CDR1 and CDR2 from the germline V gene are SGHTA and FQGNSA. Trimming removed 5 bases from V and 2 bases from J, with 10 bases in between. Here the CDR3 DNA reads TGTGCCAGCAGCCGTTTGGTTCCCTACGAGCAGTACTTC. Amino acids: CASSRLVPYEQYF.

This chain joins TRBV21-1 and TRBJ2-3; the D segment call TRBD1 is taken from the table without a DNA check. TRBV21-1 corresponds to a pseudogene. The CDR3 is made up of 14 amino acids. The CDR3 DNA is TGTGCCAGCAGCAAACAGGTCAGAACAACTACGCAGTATTTT. Protein sequence: CASSKQVRTTTQYF.

The chain joins TRBV6-1 to TRBJ1-4; TRBD1 agrees at 8 bases. The V gene's germline CDR1 is MNHNS and CDR2 SASEGT. Trimming removed 7 bases from V and 6 bases from J; junction bases left unmatched: 7. This CDR3 contains 14 residues. CDR3 loop: CASTLTGEDEKLFF. CDR3 sequence (DNA): TGTGCCAGCACTCTGACAGGGGAGGATGAAAAACTGTTTTTT.

Only one count was recorded for this clone. The V gene is TRBV7-9, the J gene TRBJ2-7; maybe TRBD2 (5 bases). This CDR3 has 14 amino acids. Trimming stripped 5 bases from V and 5 bases from J, with 16 bases between. The germline V gene encodes CDR1 SEHNR and CDR2 FQNEAQ (reference sequence). CDR3 nucleotides: TGTGCCAGCAGCCCAAACCCTAGCTGGAACGAGCAGTACTTC. Its protein product is CASSPNPSWNEQYF.

This chain joins TRBV11-3 and TRBJ2-7, with 11 bases aligning to TRBD2. Germline V lookup: CDR1 SGHNT, CDR2 YENEEA. This CDR3 region has 14 residues. V was pared by 6 bases and J by 9 bases, with 10 bases of the junction left unmatched. The CDR3 sequence: CASSPGTSGSGQYF. The CDR3 DNA is TGTGCCAGCAGTCCCGGGACTAGCGGATCCGGGCAGTACTTC.

As concerns this clone: Other DNA sequences in the same sample also yield this CDR3. V and J are TRBV27 and TRBJ2-7; D not resolved. The CDR3 has 11 amino acids. Between the trimmed V and J ends, which lost 5 bases and 1 base, there was a span of 3 bases. The germline CDR1 and CDR2 sequences are MNHEY and SMNVEV (reference sequence). The CDR3: CASSPSYEQYF. The CDR3 nucleotides are TGTGCCAGCAGTCCTTCCTACGAGCAGTACTTC.

The V and J genes are TRBV28 and TRBJ1-2; D is ambiguous. V was cut by 7 bases and J by 2 bases, with 11 bases left in between. The CDR3 loop spans 13 amino acids. Looked up from germline, CDR1 is MDHEN and CDR2 is SYDVKM. CDR3 DNA: TGTGCCAGCACCCTAGGGTGGAACTATGGCTACACCTTC. It is translated as CASTLGWNYGYTF.

The J gene is TRBJ1-5, the V gene TRBV11-2, with D possibly TRBD1 on 5 matching bases. Germline V gene sequence: CDR1 SGHAT, CDR2 FQNNGV. Trimming stripped 1 base from V and 6 bases from J, with 13 bases between. The CDR3 loop spans 15 amino acids. CDR3 protein: CASSLGSGLGQPQHF. CDR3 in DNA: TGTGCCAGCAGCTTAGGATCAGGGCTCGGTCAGCCCCAGCATTTT.

The gene calls are TRBV27 and TRBJ2-3, with a possible D match to TRBD2 (6 bases). The CDR3 runs to 14 residues. From germline, CDR1 is MNHEY and CDR2 SMNVEV (reference sequence). V shed 5 bases and J shed 4 bases, with 13 bases lying between them. The CDR3 coding sequence is TGTGCCAGCAGTGCCCCGGGACTCCCAGATACGCAGTATTTT. It is translated as CASSAPGLPDTQYF.

This chain connects TRBV5-6 to TRBJ2-7, with D possibly matching TRBD1 (6 bases). In germline, CDR1 is SGHDT, CDR2 YYEEEE. This CDR3 spans 14 amino acids. V was clipped by 1 base and J by 3 bases, with 11 bases between them. The CDR3 DNA follows: TGTGCCAGCAGCTTGCTGGCAGGGGTCTACGAGCAGTACTTC. Translation gives CASSLLAGVYEQYF.

The chain recombines TRBV6-5 with TRBJ1-5; TRBD1 might be the D (5 bases). There are 14 residues in the CDR3. Trimming removed 7 bases from V and 6 bases from J, with 16 bases in between. From germline, CDR1 is MNHEY and CDR2 SVGAGI. The CDR3 bases are TGTGCCAGCAAGACCCCAGGGCTGGTTCAGCCCCAGCATTTT. Amino acids: CASKTPGLVQPQHF.

This clone was counted only a few times. V and J are TRBV7-9 and TRBJ1-2; D gene ambiguous. The V gene's germline CDR1 is SEHNR and CDR2 FQNEAQ (reference sequence). The CDR3 consists of 12 residues. Trimming took off 4 bases at V and 3 bases at J, with 6 bases between the two ends. CDR3 nucleotides: TGTGCCAGCAGCTCAAGGGACTATGGCTACACCTTC. The encoded protein is CASSSRDYGYTF.